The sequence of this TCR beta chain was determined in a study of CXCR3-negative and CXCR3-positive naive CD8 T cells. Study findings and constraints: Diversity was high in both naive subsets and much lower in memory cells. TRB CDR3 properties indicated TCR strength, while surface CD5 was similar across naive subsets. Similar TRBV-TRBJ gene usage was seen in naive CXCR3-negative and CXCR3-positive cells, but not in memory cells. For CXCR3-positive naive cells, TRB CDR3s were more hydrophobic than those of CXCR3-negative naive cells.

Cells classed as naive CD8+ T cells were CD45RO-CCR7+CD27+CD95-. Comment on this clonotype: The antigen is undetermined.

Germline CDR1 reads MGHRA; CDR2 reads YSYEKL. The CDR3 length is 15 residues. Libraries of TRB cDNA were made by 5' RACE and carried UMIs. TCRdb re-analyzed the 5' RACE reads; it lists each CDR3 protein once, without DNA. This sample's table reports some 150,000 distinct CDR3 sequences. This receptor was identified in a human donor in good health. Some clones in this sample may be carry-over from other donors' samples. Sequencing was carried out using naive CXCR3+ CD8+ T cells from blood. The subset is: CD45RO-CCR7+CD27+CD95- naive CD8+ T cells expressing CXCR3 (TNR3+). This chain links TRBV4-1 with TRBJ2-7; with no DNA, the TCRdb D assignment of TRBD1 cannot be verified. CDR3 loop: CASSQPGQGAYEQYF.